This TCR beta chain was captured in a study of CD8+ T cells in alopecia areata. Study-wide points: Lesional tissue from the scalp (especially in alopecia totalis/universalis) showed higher clonality than normal scalp.

Concerning this clone: Its antigen is not known.

Once RNA had been extracted, it was reverse transcribed into cDNA to act as the sequencing template. Sequencing was performed with immunoSEQ multiplex PCR; in TCRdb, only in-frame clones are kept and a portion is missing. The data hold about 180,000 clones, with 50% to 70% observed a single time. This TCR derives from a human donor with alopecia areata. The sequenced sample was CD4+ T cells sorted from blood, obtained at week 0.

The CDR3 region is CSVVRNARAGYGYTF. DNA for the CDR3: TGCAGCGTTGTAAGAAATGCCAGGGCCGGCTATGGCTACACCTTC. This chain uses TRBV29-1 with TRBJ1-2; tentative D call: TRBD1 (5 bases). The germline gives CDR1 SQVTM, CDR2 ANQGSEA. The CDR3 is made up of 15 amino acids. Trimming pared 4 bases from V and 4 bases from J, leaving 19 bases between.